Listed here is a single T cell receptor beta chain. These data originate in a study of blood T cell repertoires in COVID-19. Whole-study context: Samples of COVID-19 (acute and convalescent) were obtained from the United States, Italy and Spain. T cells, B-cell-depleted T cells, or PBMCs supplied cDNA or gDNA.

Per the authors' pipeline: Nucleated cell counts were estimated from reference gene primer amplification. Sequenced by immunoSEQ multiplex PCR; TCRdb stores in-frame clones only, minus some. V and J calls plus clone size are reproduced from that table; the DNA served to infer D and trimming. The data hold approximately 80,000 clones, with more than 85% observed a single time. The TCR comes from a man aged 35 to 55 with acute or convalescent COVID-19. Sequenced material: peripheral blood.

The CDR3 protein is CASRQTSGSLDEQFF. CDR3 bases: TGCGCCAGCAGACAGACTAGCGGGAGTTTGGATGAGCAGTTCTTC. This chain joins TRBV5-1 and TRBJ2-1, with 12 bases aligning to TRBD2. This CDR3 is built from 15 residues. Germline values: CDR1 SGHRS, CDR2 YFSETQ. V lost 5 bases, J lost 8 bases, and 8 bases stayed unmatched. The full variable domain, rest sourced from reference TRBV5-1 and TRBJ2-1, is KAGVTQTPRYLIKTRGQQVTLSCSPISGHRSVSWYQQTPGQGLQFLFEYFSETQRNKGNFPGRFSGRQFSNSRSEMNVSTLELGDSALYLCASRQTSGSLDEQFFGPGTRLTVL.